The present T cell receptor (beta chain) was sequenced within a study of kidney transplant recipient with SARS-CoV-2 infection. TCRdb processed the reads anew with MiXCR; each CDR3 protein has one entry. The table records under 300,000 distinct CDR3 sequences, 25% to 30% of them present only once. V lost 3 bases and J lost 4, with 15 bases in between. CDR1 is LGHDT, CDR2 YNNKEL, per germline (reference sequence). This CDR3 has 15 residues. In this sample, this clonotype turned up a few times. The starting material was a blood sample, obtained at baseline and on day 111 from a kidney transplant recipient. The rearrangement uses TRBV3-1 and TRBJ1-1; D call uncertain. The TCR comes from a young adult male patient who had COVID-19 and was a kidney transplant recipient. Some T cells may trace back to the graft donor. The CDR3 sequence is CASSHKIMRSTEAFF. The CDR3 region has the DNA TGTGCCAGCAGCCACAAGATTATGAGAAGCACTGAAGCTTTCTTT.